Listed below are T cell receptor beta chains from one sample, sequenced in a study of blood T cell repertoires in COVID-19. Clones were sequenced by immunoSEQ multiplex PCR, and TCRdb holds only the in-frame ones, with some missing. The data show approximately 36,000 clones, 75% to 90% seen once. The specimen sequenced was peripheral blood. Receptor source: a human donor in a cohort sampled during active or convalescent COVID-19. The donor label of this sample is uncertain. Both conserved end residues are trimmed from each CDR3.

J | V | CDR3
TRBJ1-2 | TRBV18 | ASSLRTGPSYGYT
TRBJ2-6 | TRBV6-5 | ASSYSQTGANVLT
TRBJ1-2 | TRBV4-1 | ASSPRGNNYGYT
TRBJ2-4 | TRBV4-2 | ASSQELPGLAGAKNIQY
TRBJ2-5 | TRBV3-1/TRBV3-2 | ASSQEGGAETQY
TRBJ1-1 | TRBV3-1/TRBV3-2 | ASSQGRLTEAF
TRBJ2-3 | TRBV24-1 | ATSDLRGTDTQY
TRBJ2-3 | TRBV5-1 | ASSSRGSGTLDTQY
TRBJ2-5 | TRBV9 | ASSVGAFSGGRETQY
TRBJ2-7 | TRBV7-9 | ASSPIGRGNEQY
TRBJ2-1 | TRBV4-3 | ASSHGGGRVYNEQF
TRBJ2-7 | TRBV4-3 | ASSQRWASVYEQY
TRBJ2-1 | TRBV11-2 | ASSLGGDYNEQF
TRBJ1-1 | TRBV15 | ATSRYRAMNTEAF
TRBJ1-5 | TRBV9 | ASSVGGGNQPQH
TRBJ1-2 | TRBV4-1 | ASSQEGDGTRGGYT
TRBJ2-7 | TRBV27 | ASSFRDSGSYEQY
TRBJ1-5 | TRBV6-5 | ASSLTGLQPQH
TRBJ1-2 | TRBV5-6 | ASSSNPRHGYT
TRBJ1-2 | TRBV6-5 | ASSTADGYT
TRBJ2-7 | TRBV19 | ATSLAGGLLNEQY
TRBJ2-1 | TRBV5-5 | ASSLAEDSRGF
TRBJ2-5 | TRBV5-6 | ASSSTGPETQY
TRBJ2-1 | TRBV4-1 | ASSQERRPRNNEQF
TRBJ2-7 | TRBV6-5 | ASSRSPSYEQY
TRBJ2-2 | TRBV18 | ASSSERQGANTGELF
TRBJ2-5 | TRBV2 | ASGWGLLDGETQY
TRBJ2-1 | TRBV11-2 | ASSPTSGNYNEQF
TRBJ2-1 | TRBV24-1 | ATSVLAGSYNEQF